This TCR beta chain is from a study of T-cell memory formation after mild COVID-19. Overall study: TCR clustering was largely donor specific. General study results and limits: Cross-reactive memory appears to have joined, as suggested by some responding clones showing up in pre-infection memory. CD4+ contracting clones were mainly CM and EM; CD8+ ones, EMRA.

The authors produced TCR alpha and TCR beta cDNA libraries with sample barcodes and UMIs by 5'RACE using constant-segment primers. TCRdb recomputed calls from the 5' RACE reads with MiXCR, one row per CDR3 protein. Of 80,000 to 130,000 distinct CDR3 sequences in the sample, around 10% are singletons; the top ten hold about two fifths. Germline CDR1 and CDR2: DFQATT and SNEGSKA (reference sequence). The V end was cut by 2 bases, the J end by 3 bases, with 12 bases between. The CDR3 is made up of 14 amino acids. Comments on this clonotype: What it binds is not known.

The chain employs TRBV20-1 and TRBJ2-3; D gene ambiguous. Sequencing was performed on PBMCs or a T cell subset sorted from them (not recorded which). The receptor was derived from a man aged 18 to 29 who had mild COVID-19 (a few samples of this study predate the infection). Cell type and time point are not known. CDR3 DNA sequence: TGCAGTGCTAGAAGCACGGAGAGGACAGATACGCAGTATTTT. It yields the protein CSARSTERTDTQYF.